This T cell receptor beta chain is from a study of radiotherapy plus CTLA-4 blockade in lung cancer. Overall study: Among all patients, approximately 17% showed objective responses, while 30% to 35% had disease control.

Chemo-refractory metastatic non-small-cell lung cancer patients were treated with focal radiation plus CTLA-4 blockade with ipilimumab. Note on this clone: Its target is not known.

The table came from immunoSEQ multiplex PCR; TCRdb's copy has only in-frame clones and leaves some out. There are just under 60,000 clones in the sample; over 65% occur only once, and 4% lies in the top ten. Germline CDR1 is SGHRS and CDR2 is YFSETQ. The CDR3 consists of 14 residues. The trim removed 4 bases at V and 4 bases at J, leaving 3 bases unmatched. Findings and caveats of the study: TCR clones from tumors expanded in blood after radiotherapy plus ipilimumab.

The clonotype originates from a human donor with non-small cell lung cancer who had a partial response to radiotherapy plus ipilimumab. The rearrangement links TRBV5-1 to TRBJ1-2; 11 bases line up with TRBD1. This material consisted of peripheral blood, taken from a patient treated with radiotherapy plus ipilimumab. CDR3 protein: CASSTGQGGYGYTF. The CDR3 DNA reads as TGCGCCAGCAGCACGGGACAGGGGGGCTATGGCTACACCTTC.